This entry lists 23 T cell receptor beta chains sequenced from one sample in a study of OX40 agonist ivuxolimab in advanced cancers. Only in-frame clones appear in the TCRdb table, and some are missing; sequencing was by immunoSEQ multiplex PCR. The sample lists about 76,000 clones, approximately 86% seen once, with just over 2.5% in the top ten. Sequencing used CD4+ or CD8+ T cells sorted from blood, obtained in a trial of the OX40 agonist ivuxolimab. These receptor sequences come from an adult with an advanced solid tumor such as melanoma, head and neck, liver or kidney cancer.

The V gene is TRBV30, the J gene TRBJ1-6, with 8 bases identical to TRBD1. The J segment lost 13 bases and the V segment lost 8 bases, leaving 16 bases of the junction unmatched. The CDR3 totals 14 residues. From germline, CDR1 is GTSNPN and CDR2 SVGIG (reference sequence). The CDR3 sequence: CARHGQGGVEPLHF. The CDR3 DNA reads as TGTGCCCGGCACGGACAGGGAGGAGTAGAGCCCCTCCACTTT.

The chain carries TRBV28 and TRBJ1-5; possibly TRBD1 for D (5 bases). Germline lookup yields CDR1 MDHEN and CDR2 SYDVKM. V was trimmed by 3 bases and J by 2 bases, leaving 11 bases between them. This CDR3 comprises 15 residues. The CDR3 reads CASSLGGIRNQPQHF. CDR3 coding DNA: TGTGCCAGCAGTTTGGGGGGGATTCGCAATCAGCCCCAGCATTTT.

The gene calls are TRBV10-3 and TRBJ2-4; D is possibly TRBD2 (5 bases). Trimming took 3 bases from V and 6 from J, leaving 15 bases between them. Per germline, CDR1 ENHRY and CDR2 SYGVKD. The length of the CDR3 is 15 residues. The CDR3 DNA is TGTGCCATCAGTGACCCGATTGAGAGGGCAAACATTCAGTACTTC. This encodes CAISDPIERANIQYF.

The chain uses TRBV13 and TRBJ2-5; D perhaps matches TRBD2 (6 bases). CDR1 is PRHDT and CDR2 is FYEKMQ in the germline V gene (reference sequence). V was pared by 5 bases and J by 4 bases, with 20 bases between. The CDR3 runs to 16 residues. CDR3 sequence reads: CASSLRRGLVGETQYF. Here the CDR3 DNA reads TGTGCCAGCAGCCTAAGGAGGGGTTTGGTTGGAGAGACCCAGTACTTC. Full variable domain (outside the CDR3, taken from reference TRBV13 and TRBJ2-5): AAGVIQSPRHLIKEKRETATLKCYPIPRHDTVYWYQQGPGQDPQFLISFYEKMQSDKGSIPDRFSAQQFSDYHSELNMSSLELGDSALYFCASSLRRGLVGETQYFGPGTRLLVL.

A few counts support this clone. V usage is TRBV7-9 and J usage is TRBJ1-4; D call uncertain. In germline, CDR1 is SEHNR, CDR2 FQNEAQ (reference sequence). Trimming removed 7 bases from V and 8 bases from J, with 11 bases in between. The CDR3 length is 12 residues. The CDR3 sequence is CASTPLREKLFF. Here the CDR3 DNA reads TGTGCCAGCACCCCTCTGAGGGAAAAACTGTTTTTT. The full variable domain, its missing parts supplied by reference TRBV7-9 and TRBJ1-4, is DTGVSQNPRHKITKRGQNVTFRCDPISEHNRLYWYRQTLGQGPEFLTYFQNEAQLEKSRLLSDRFSAERPKGSFSTLEIQRTEQGDSAMYLCASTPLREKLFFGSGTQLSVL.

This chain uses TRBV2 with TRBJ2-2; D is possibly TRBD1 or TRBD2 (7 bases each). CDR1 is SNHLY, CDR2 FYNNEI, per germline. This CDR3 region has 15 residues. V was trimmed by 8 bases and J by 5 bases, leaving 18 bases between them. CDR3 protein: CASRAGGAGTGELFF. CDR3 coding DNA: TGTGCCAGCCGAGCAGGGGGAGCGGGGACCGGGGAGCTGTTTTTT.

The chain uses TRBV10-3 and TRBJ2-3, with a possible D match to TRBD2 (6 bases). Germline-derived CDR1 and CDR2 are ENHRY and SYGVKD. This CDR3 spans 19 amino acids. V was cut by 0 bases and J by 3 bases, with 22 bases left in between. In DNA, the CDR3 is TGTGCCATCAGTGAGTCGGGGGGAGCAGGGCTCAGCGGGACAGATACGCAGTATTTT. It encodes CAISESGGAGLSGTDTQYF.

The chain couples TRBV9 to TRBJ1-3; a weak D match, TRBD1 (6 bases). Trimming took 2 bases from V and 0 from J, leaving 9 bases between them. The CDR3 runs to 15 residues. In germline, CDR1 is SGDLS, CDR2 YYNGEE. The CDR3 DNA reads TGTGCCAGCAGCGTTGAAGGGGGCTCTGGAAACACCATATATTTT. Translation: CASSVEGGSGNTIYF. Based on the CDR3 plus reference TRBV9 and TRBJ1-3, the full variable domain is DSGVTQTPKHLITATGQRVTLRCSPRSGDLSVYWYQQSLDQGLQFLIQYYNGEERAKGNILERFSAQQFPDLHSELNLSSLELGDSALYFCASSVEGGSGNTIYFGEGSWLTVV.

V usage is TRBV18 and J usage is TRBJ1-5; D remains ambiguous. Per germline, CDR1 KGHSH and CDR2 LQKENI. Trimming took 6 bases from V and 0 from J, leaving 15 bases between them. The CDR3 is 16 amino acids. CDR3 sequence (DNA): TGTGCCAGCTCCCTCACGAGGCCCAATAGCAATCAGCCCCAGCATTTT. Protein: CASSLTRPNSNQPQHF.

The CDR3 reads CASSLQSGLNTEAFF. CDR3 coding DNA: TGTGCCAGCAGCTTACAGTCGGGATTGAACACTGAAGCTTTCTTT. V and J are TRBV7-9 and TRBJ1-1; D gene uncertain. Germline V lookup: CDR1 SEHNR, CDR2 FQNEAQ (reference sequence). Trimming took 2 bases from V and 0 from J, leaving 10 bases between them. The CDR3 runs to 15 residues.

This rearrangement joins TRBV18 to TRBJ2-3, with 12 positions matching TRBD1. V lost 3 bases to trimming and J lost 5 bases; unmatched junction nucleotides: 9. Germline V CDR1 and CDR2: KGHSH, LQKENI. CDR3 length equals 17 residues. CDR3 in amino acids: CASSPGTGGGLRDTQYF. For the CDR3, the DNA is TGTGCCAGCTCACCTGGGACAGGGGGCGGTCTCCGAGATACGCAGTATTTT.

The V gene is TRBV10-3, the J gene TRBJ1-2, with TRBD1 identical over 8 bases. Trimming removed 7 bases from V and 0 bases from J; junction bases left unmatched: 4. The length of the CDR3 is 14 residues. CDR1 and CDR2 from the germline V gene are ENHRY and SYGVKD. This CDR3 is CAITGQGSNYGYTF. The CDR3 DNA sequence: TGTGCCATCACAGGACAGGGCTCTAACTATGGCTACACCTTC.

V gene TRBV4-2 combines with J gene TRBJ1-5; D remains ambiguous. From germline, CDR1 is LGHNA and CDR2 YNFKEQ. This CDR3 has 16 amino acids. V shed 0 bases and J shed 2 bases, with 11 bases lying between them. The CDR3 region is CASSQELGRGNQPQHF. The CDR3 bases are TGTGCCAGCAGCCAAGAATTAGGTAGAGGCAATCAGCCCCAGCATTTT.

The chain couples TRBV6-5 to TRBJ1-6, with D perhaps matching TRBD1 (5 bases). The CDR3 is 13 residues long. V lost 0 bases and J lost 8, with 5 bases in between. The germline V gene encodes CDR1 MNHEY and CDR2 SVGAGI. The CDR3 DNA reads TGTGCCAGCAGTTACTCGACAGATTCACCCCTCCACTTT. Its translation is CASSYSTDSPLHF.

The V and J genes are TRBV28 and TRBJ1-2, with D tentatively TRBD1 (5 bases). Germline V gives CDR1 MDHEN, CDR2 SYDVKM. Trimming removed 5 bases from V and 4 bases from J, with 23 bases in between. This CDR3 spans 17 amino acids. In DNA form, the CDR3 reads TGTGCCAGCAGTCTCAACCCCCACTTGACAGAGTCCTATGGCTACACCTTC. Amino acids: CASSLNPHLTESYGYTF.

This chain connects TRBV28 to TRBJ1-4, with 7 bases identical to TRBD1. Trimming took 7 bases from V and 10 from J; bases not matched to a gene: 15. Germline CDR1 is MDHEN and CDR2 is SYDVKM. The CDR3 has 15 amino acids. As DNA, the CDR3 is TGTGCCAGCACCGTCTCGACAGGGACGATCGGAAAACTGTTTTTT. Residues: CASTVSTGTIGKLFF.

This clone was observed once. The rearrangement joins TRBV28 to TRBJ1-2, with 7 nucleotides matching TRBD1. Germline CDR1 is MDHEN and CDR2 is SYDVKM. Losses at the gene ends were 2 bases for V and 4 bases for J; bases not matched to a gene: 13. The CDR3 has 17 residues. The chain's CDR3 is CASSLVISRGPAYGYTF. CDR3 coding DNA: TGTGCCAGCAGTTTAGTTATCTCTAGGGGGCCTGCCTATGGCTACACCTTC.

This sequence joins TRBV27 and TRBJ2-2; no reliable D call. Looked up from germline, CDR1 is MNHEY and CDR2 is SMNVEV (reference sequence). Trimming took 10 bases from V and 6 from J, leaving 15 bases between them. The CDR3 covers 13 residues. The CDR3 nucleotides read TGTGCCACCTCGGTCCCGGACCCCGGGGAGCTGTTTTTT. It is translated as CATSVPDPGELFF.

The rearrangement links TRBV19 to TRBJ1-6; 8 nucleotides line up with TRBD1. CDR1 LNHDA and CDR2 SQIVND come from the germline V gene (reference sequence). The CDR3 length is 16 residues. Unmatched junction bases numbered 8, after V lost 1 base and J lost 9 bases. Here the CDR3 DNA reads TGTGCCAGTAGTATAGGGGGACAGGTGGTATCTTCACCCCTCCACTTT. This encodes CASSIGGQVVSSPLHF.

The chain couples TRBV2 to TRBJ1-5; no definite D call. Per the germline V gene, CDR1 is SNHLY and CDR2 is FYNNEI. The CDR3 spans 14 residues. Trimming removed 3 bases from V and 4 bases from J, with 10 bases in between. The CDR3 DNA is TGTGCCAGCAGTGATGGCGGCAAGAATCAGCCCCAGCATTTT. It encodes CASSDGGKNQPQHF.

The chain recombines TRBV28 with TRBJ1-2; 10 nucleotides match TRBD1. Trimming took 2 bases from V and 2 from J; bases not matched to a gene: 14. Germline lookup yields CDR1 MDHEN and CDR2 SYDVKM. The CDR3 extends over 19 amino acids. The DNA of the CDR3 is TGTGCCAGCAGTTTACCTGTAATAGTGGGGACAGGGGCAAACTATGGCTACACCTTC. This encodes CASSLPVIVGTGANYGYTF.

The CDR3 nucleotides are TGTGCCACCGCGGGACACTTCACAGATACGCAGTATTTT. The encoded protein is CATAGHFTDTQYF. The chain links TRBV25-1 to TRBJ2-3; D tentatively fits TRBD1 or TRBD2 (6 bases each). CDR1 MGHDK and CDR2 SYGVNS come from the germline V gene. V was trimmed by 10 bases and J by 2 bases, leaving 13 bases between them. This CDR3 spans 13 amino acids.

This chain uses TRBV14 with TRBJ1-1; TRBD1 agrees at 7 bases. Germline CDR1 SGHDN, CDR2 FVKESK. V trimming: 4 bases; J trimming: 7 bases; junction bases outside the gene matches: 9. The CDR3 length is 14 residues. CDR3 in DNA: TGTGCCAGCAGCCCGAACAGGGGTTTGGGTGAAGCTTTCTTT. This sequence encodes CASSPNRGLGEAFF.